A selection of T cell receptor beta chains follows, all from one sample in a study of brain T cells in children with intractable seizures. The repertoire was sequenced with immunoSEQ multiplex PCR; TCRdb's copy has only in-frame clones and lacks some. The sample yields around 100,000 clones, 85% to 95% seen once. This sample comprised peripheral blood, obtained at surgery. The receptors were sampled from a boy in the first two years of life with hemimegalencephaly and intractable seizures. Both conserved end residues are part of each CDR3. Fields, in order: D gene, clone size, V gene, J gene, CDR3 protein, CDR3 DNA. A D gene is named only where the DNA matches it firmly. A clone size is listed for some rows: how often the clone was seen (once, few, many), or a class if it is expanded.

>NA|NA|TRBV19|TRBJ1-2
CASRFGGENGYTF
TGTGCCAGTAGGTTCGGGGGGGAGAATGGCTACACCTTC
>TRBD2|NA|TRBV6-5|TRBJ2-1
CASSYKAGAVDEQFF
TGTGCCAGCAGTTACAAAGCGGGAGCCGTCGATGAGCAGTTCTTC
>TRBD2|NA|TRBV29-1|TRBJ2-3
CSGGLAGSTDTQYF
TGCAGCGGAGGACTAGCGGGTAGCACAGATACGCAGTATTTT
>TRBD2|NA|TRBV27|TRBJ2-7
CASSSLAGEQYF
TGTGCCAGCAGTTCGTTAGCGGGGGAGCAGTACTTC
>NA|NA|TRBV5-1|TRBJ2-7
CASSWGGLSSYEQYF
TGCGCCAGCAGCTGGGGGGGGCTGAGCTCCTACGAGCAGTACTTC
>NA|NA|TRBV10-2|TRBJ1-3
CASKPPRSAGNTIYF
TGCGCCAGCAAACCCCCACGGTCGGCGGGAAACACCATATATTTT
>NA|NA|TRBV7-2|TRBJ2-3
CASSILVNTDTQYF
TGTGCCAGCAGCATACTAGTGAACACAGATACGCAGTATTTT
>NA|NA|TRBV7-9|TRBJ2-1
CASSSMIKSYNEQFF
TGTGCCAGCAGTTCTATGATAAAATCCTACAATGAGCAGTTCTTC
>TRBD2|once|TRBV4-2|TRBJ2-7
CASSPWAAGKLTVHEQYF
TGTGCCAGCAGCCCGTGGGCAGCGGGAAAGTTAACGGTCCACGAGCAGTACTTC
>TRBD2|NA|TRBV7-9|TRBJ2-7
CASSNGAGGAYEQYF
TGTGCCAGCAGCAACGGAGCGGGAGGAGCCTACGAGCAGTACTTC
>TRBD2|NA|TRBV9|TRBJ2-2
CASSVGTSGNTGELFF
TGTGCCAGCAGCGTAGGGACTAGCGGGAACACCGGGGAGCTGTTTTTT
>NA|NA|TRBV6-5|TRBJ1-5
CASSYSGGDQPQHF
TGTGCCAGCAGTTACTCTGGGGGCGATCAGCCCCAGCATTTT
>NA|NA|TRBV6-1|TRBJ2-6
CASSEVERRSGANVLTF
TGTGCCAGCAGTGAAGTTGAGAGACGCTCTGGGGCCAACGTCCTGACTTTC
>TRBD2|NA|TRBV5-1|TRBJ2-3
CASSLGLAGGSTDTQYF
TGCGCCAGCAGCCTGGGACTAGCGGGAGGGAGTACAGATACGCAGTATTTT
>NA|NA|TRBV28|TRBJ2-7
CASSLGGYEQYF
TGTGCCAGCAGTTTAGGCGGCTACGAGCAGTACTTC
>NA|NA|TRBV24-1|TRBJ1-2
CATSDSTARYTF
TGTGCCACCAGTGATTCAACAGCCCGCTACACCTTC
>TRBD2|NA|TRBV27|TRBJ2-7
CASRVAGGTGYEQYF
TGTGCCAGCAGGGTAGCGGGAGGGACAGGGTACGAGCAGTACTTC
>NA|NA|TRBV5-1|TRBJ2-1
CASSLERNAYNEQFF
TGCGCCAGCAGCTTAGAGCGCAACGCCTACAATGAGCAGTTCTTC
>NA|NA|TRBV3-1/TRBV3-2|TRBJ2-3
CASSQDSSWSPRTATDTQYF
TGTGCCAGCAGCCAAGATTCCTCGTGGTCCCCTCGGACCGCCACAGATACGCAGTATTTT
>NA|NA|TRBV7-3|TRBJ2-1
CASSPGLGGDEQFF
TGTGCCAGCAGCCCAGGACTGGGGGGCGATGAGCAGTTCTTC
>NA|NA|TRBV5-4|TRBJ2-3
CASSLAGGTDTQYF
TGTGCCAGCAGCTTGGCCGGGGGCACAGATACGCAGTATTTT
>NA|NA|TRBV5-1|TRBJ2-1
CASSLGQGSYNEQFF
TGCGCCAGCAGCTTGGGGCAGGGCTCCTACAATGAGCAGTTCTTC
>TRBD2|NA|TRBV5-4|TRBJ2-5
CASSRLAEETQYF
TGTGCCAGCAGCCGACTAGCGGAAGAGACCCAGTACTTC
>NA|NA|TRBV28|TRBJ2-1
CASSPYGRGRSGDEQFF
TGTGCCAGCAGTCCCTACGGAAGAGGCCGAAGCGGCGATGAGCAGTTCTTC
>TRBD2|once|TRBV27|TRBJ2-1
CASSLGGGYNEQFF
TGTGCCAGCAGTTTAGGCGGGGGCTACAATGAGCAGTTCTTC
>NA|NA|TRBV6-1|TRBJ1-5
CASSGWSSGGNQPQHF
TGTGCCAGCAGTGGTTGGTCCTCTGGGGGCAATCAGCCCCAGCATTTT
>TRBD2|once|TRBV20-1|TRBJ2-1
CSRAGVGEQFF
TGCAGCCGAGCGGGAGTGGGTGAGCAGTTCTTC
>TRBD2|NA|TRBV27|TRBJ2-2
CASRLAGTGELFF
TGTGCCAGCAGACTAGCGGGGACCGGGGAGCTGTTTTTT
>TRBD1|NA|TRBV25-1|TRBJ1-1
CASSEWDRGRAEAFF
TGTGCCAGCAGTGAATGGGACAGGGGGCGTGCTGAAGCTTTCTTT
>NA|NA|TRBV6-5|TRBJ1-3
CASSLGGPGNTIYF
TGTGCCAGCAGCTTAGGGGGGCCCGGAAACACCATATATTTT
>NA|NA|TRBV28|TRBJ1-1
CASSLGQGGTEAFF
TGTGCCAGCAGTTTGGGGCAGGGCGGAACTGAAGCTTTCTTT
>TRBD1|NA|TRBV6-5|TRBJ2-7
CASGTGAYEQYF
TGTGCCAGCGGGACAGGGGCCTACGAGCAGTACTTC
>NA|few|TRBV21-1|TRBJ1-2
CASSTFTPAGVYGYTF
TGTGCCAGCAGCACCTTCACGCCTGCTGGGGTCTATGGCTACACCTTC
>TRBD2|NA|TRBV28|TRBJ2-2
CASSLPTSGRTGELFF
TGTGCCAGCAGTCTCCCGACTAGCGGGAGGACCGGGGAGCTGTTTTTT
>TRBD1|NA|TRBV5-4|TRBJ2-2
CASSLETGDTGELFF
TGTGCCAGCAGCTTGGAGACAGGGGACACCGGGGAGCTGTTTTTT
>TRBD2|NA|TRBV27|TRBJ2-1
CASSLVGTSYNEQFF
TGTGCCAGCAGTTTAGTCGGGACTAGCTACAATGAGCAGTTCTTC
>NA|NA|TRBV11-2|TRBJ2-3
CASSARAPGTDTQYF
TGTGCCAGCAGCGCCCGGGCCCCCGGGACAGATACGCAGTATTTT
>NA|NA|TRBV7-8|TRBJ1-3
CASSFRVPGNTIYF
TGTGCCAGCAGCTTCCGGGTACCTGGAAACACCATATATTTT
>NA|NA|TRBV20-1|TRBJ2-3
CSPSFLDTQYF
TGCAGTCCTAGCTTTCTAGATACGCAGTATTTT
>TRBD1|NA|TRBV24-1|TRBJ1-5
CATSESGTGGFNQPQHF
TGTGCCACCAGTGAGTCCGGGACAGGGGGCTTCAATCAGCCCCAGCATTTT
>NA|NA|TRBV13|TRBJ1-4
CASSLGEIATNEKLFF
TGTGCCAGCAGCCTCGGGGAAATTGCAACTAATGAAAAACTGTTTTTT
>NA|NA|TRBV5-1|TRBJ2-6
CASSVRGSSSGANVLTF
TGCGCCAGCAGCGTCAGGGGCTCCAGCTCTGGGGCCAACGTCCTGACTTTC
>TRBD2|NA|TRBV28|TRBJ2-1
CASSLLAGLRFF
TGTGCCAGCAGCCTACTAGCGGGCCTAAGGTTCTTC
>NA|NA|TRBV5-4|TRBJ2-5
CASSLVSQETQYF
TGTGCCAGCAGCTTGGTTTCACAAGAGACCCAGTACTTC
>NA|NA|TRBV27|TRBJ2-4
CASKGSLAKNIQYF
TGTGCCAGCAAAGGCTCGTTAGCCAAAAACATTCAGTACTTC
>NA|NA|TRBV19|TRBJ1-4
CASKIGTLNNEKLFF
TGTGCCAGTAAGATTGGGACGCTGAATAATGAAAAACTGTTTTTT
>NA|NA|TRBV10-3|TRBJ1-2
CAIMARGPIQGYTF
TGTGCCATAATGGCCAGGGGACCAATCCAAGGCTACACCTTC
>NA|NA|TRBV5-4|TRBJ1-1
CASSPQGGGTEAFF
TGTGCCAGCAGCCCCCAGGGAGGCGGGACTGAAGCTTTCTTT
>TRBD1|NA|TRBV11-3|TRBJ2-5
CASSGQDETQYF
TGTGCCAGCAGCGGACAGGACGAGACCCAGTACTTC
>NA|NA|TRBV7-2|TRBJ2-7
CASSLTRDYEQYF
TGTGCCAGCAGCTTAACTAGGGATTACGAGCAGTACTTC
>NA|once|TRBV28|TRBJ2-2
CASNPGGNTGELFF
TGTGCCAGCAACCCTGGCGGGAACACCGGGGAGCTGTTTTTT
>TRBD2|NA|TRBV7-2|TRBJ2-1
CASSAPGLGNNEQFF
TGTGCCAGCAGCGCACCGGGACTAGGGAACAATGAGCAGTTCTTC
>TRBD1|NA|TRBV6-5|TRBJ2-7
CASSSGQGPYEQYF
TGTGCCAGCAGTTCTGGACAGGGTCCCTACGAGCAGTACTTC
>NA|NA|TRBV6-5|TRBJ1-2
CASSYRRGDYGYTF
TGTGCCAGCAGTTACCGACGGGGGGACTATGGCTACACCTTC
>NA|NA|TRBV5-1|TRBJ2-7
CASSFRGEDEQYF
TGCGCCAGCAGCTTTCGTGGGGAGGACGAGCAGTACTTC
>NA|once|TRBV10-3|TRBJ2-3
CAISGEGVTDTQYF
TGTGCCATCAGTGGAGAGGGAGTCACAGATACGCAGTATTTT
>TRBD1|NA|TRBV5-1|TRBJ2-1
CASSQGYRGSHNEQFF
TGCGCCAGCAGCCAAGGATACAGGGGCTCCCACAATGAGCAGTTCTTC
>NA|NA|TRBV4-3|TRBJ2-6
CASSQFGAASSGANVLTF
TGCGCCAGCAGCCAATTTGGTGCAGCCAGCTCTGGGGCCAACGTCCTGACTTTC